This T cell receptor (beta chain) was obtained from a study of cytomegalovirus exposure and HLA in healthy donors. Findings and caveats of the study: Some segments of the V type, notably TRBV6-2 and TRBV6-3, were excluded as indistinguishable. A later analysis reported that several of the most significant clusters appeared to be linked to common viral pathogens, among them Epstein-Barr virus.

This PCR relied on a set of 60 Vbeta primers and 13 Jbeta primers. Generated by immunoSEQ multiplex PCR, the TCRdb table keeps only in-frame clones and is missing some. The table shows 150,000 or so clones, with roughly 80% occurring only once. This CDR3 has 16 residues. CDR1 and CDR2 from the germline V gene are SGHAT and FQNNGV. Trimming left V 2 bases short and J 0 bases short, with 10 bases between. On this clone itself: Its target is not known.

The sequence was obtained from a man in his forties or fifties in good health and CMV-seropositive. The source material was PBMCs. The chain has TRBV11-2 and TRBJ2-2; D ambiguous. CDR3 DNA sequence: TGTGCCAGCAGCTTAAGTAGGCGGACGAACACCGGGGAGCTGTTTTTT. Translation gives CASSLSRRTNTGELFF.